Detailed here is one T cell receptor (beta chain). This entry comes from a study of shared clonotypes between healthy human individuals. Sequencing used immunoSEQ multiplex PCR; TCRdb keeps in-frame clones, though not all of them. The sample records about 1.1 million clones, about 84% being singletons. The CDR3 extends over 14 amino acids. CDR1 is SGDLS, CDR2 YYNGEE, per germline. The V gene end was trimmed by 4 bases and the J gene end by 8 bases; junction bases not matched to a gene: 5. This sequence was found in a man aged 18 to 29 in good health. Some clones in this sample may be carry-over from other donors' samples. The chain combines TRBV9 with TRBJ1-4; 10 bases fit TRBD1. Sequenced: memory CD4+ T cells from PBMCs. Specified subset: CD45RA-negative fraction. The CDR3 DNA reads TGTGCCAGCAGCTCGGGACAGGGGTACGAAAAACTGTTTTTT. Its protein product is CASSSGQGYEKLFF. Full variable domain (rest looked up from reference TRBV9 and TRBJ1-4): DSGVTQTPKHLITATGQRVTLRCSPRSGDLSVYWYQQSLDQGLQFLIQYYNGEERAKGNILERFSAQQFPDLHSELNLSSLELGDSALYFCASSSGQGYEKLFFGSGTQLSVL.